This T cell receptor beta chain was observed in a study of cytomegalovirus exposure and HLA in healthy donors. The study, taken as a whole, reports: TCR beta chains numbering 150 to 200 were designated cytomegalovirus-associated.

The donors belonged to the approximately 120-subject validation cohort, separate from the approximately 700-subject first cohort. A note on this clone: Its antigen is currently unknown.

Clones were sequenced by immunoSEQ multiplex PCR, and TCRdb holds only the in-frame ones, with some missing. The data contain about 130,000 clones, 95% to 97% of them singletons. Germline V lookup: CDR1 SGDLS, CDR2 YYNGEE. V gave up 3 bases and J gave up 8 bases, with 20 bases separating them. This CDR3 is built from 15 residues. The TCR was taken from a man between 18 and 35 years old in good health and CMV-seronegative. The chain is built from TRBV9 and TRBJ1-2, with a tentative D call TRBD1 (5 bases). The sequencing input was PBMCs. The CDR3 sequence is CASSGPGRGAVGYTF. Here the CDR3 DNA reads TGTGCCAGCAGCGGCCCAGGAAGGGGCGCGGTGGGCTACACCTTC.